This T cell receptor beta chain was documented in a study of beta chain features in type 1 diabetes. The isolated RNA, all of it, was reverse transcribed, so expressed TCRB transcripts were what got sequenced. Some clones are missing from TCRdb's copy, which holds only in-frame ones; the method was immunoSEQ multiplex PCR. The repertoire holds some 290,000 clones, with about 23% as singletons. A remark on this clone: Its specificity is not known.

The CDR3 runs 14 residues. V lost 5 bases and J lost 5, with 13 bases in between. Germline-derived CDR1 and CDR2 are SGHTA and FQGTGA. Study findings and constraints: All four CD4+ subsets of Type 1 diabetes patients contained TCRB CDR3s that were moderately but significantly shorter. Patients' naive, central memory and regulatory TCRB repertoires appeared more alike than those of healthy donors.

The clonotype originates from a woman in her 30s with type 1 diabetes. Material for sequencing was naive CD4+ T cells from blood. The chain employs TRBV7-3 and TRBJ2-1; D unclear. In DNA, the CDR3 is TGTGCCAGCAGCCTAGACGATTCCCACAATGAGCAGTTCTTC. Translation: CASSLDDSHNEQFF.